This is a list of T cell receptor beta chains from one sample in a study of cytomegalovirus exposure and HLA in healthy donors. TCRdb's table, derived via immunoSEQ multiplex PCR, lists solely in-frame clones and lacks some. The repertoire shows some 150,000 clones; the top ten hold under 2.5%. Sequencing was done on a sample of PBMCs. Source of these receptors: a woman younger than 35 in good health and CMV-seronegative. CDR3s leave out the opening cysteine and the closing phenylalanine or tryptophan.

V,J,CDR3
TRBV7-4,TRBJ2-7,ASSLGGGTYEQY
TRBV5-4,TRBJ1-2,ASSLVQGPGYT
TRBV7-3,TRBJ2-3,ASSFGRTGNTDTQY
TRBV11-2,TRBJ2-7,ASSLGTSGYEQY
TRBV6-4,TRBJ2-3,ASSEIAEGTDTQY
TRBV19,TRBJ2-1,ASSGTGGIHNEQF
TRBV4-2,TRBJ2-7,ASSQDPGQGRDEQY
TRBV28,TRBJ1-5,ASSPINQPQH
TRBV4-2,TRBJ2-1,ASSQGLGGAGSNEQF
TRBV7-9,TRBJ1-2,ASSSRWGVYGYT
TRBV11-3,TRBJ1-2,ASSLDQGVVGYGYT
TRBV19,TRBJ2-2,ASSTSTSGRSYGELF
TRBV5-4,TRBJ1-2,ASSALTGGYGYT
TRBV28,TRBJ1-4,ASSFRGGRGEKLF
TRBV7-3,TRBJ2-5,ASSLEGLAEETQY
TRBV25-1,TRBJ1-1,ATQGMGQTIEAF
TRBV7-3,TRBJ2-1,ASSLESGQGPYNEQF
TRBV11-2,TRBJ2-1,ASSLTSYNEQF
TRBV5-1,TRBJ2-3,ASSLGTSGFTDTQY
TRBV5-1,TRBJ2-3,ASSGGTSPLTDTQY
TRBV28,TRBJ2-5,ASSLRVAGVGTQY
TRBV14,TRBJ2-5,ASSQLPGETQY
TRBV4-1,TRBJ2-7,ASSQEVGGGSYEQY
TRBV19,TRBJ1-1,ASSAGTMNTEAF
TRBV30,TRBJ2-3,AWSAGETWEDTQY
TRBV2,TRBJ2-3,ASSILETDTQY